This TCR beta chain was documented in a study of CD8+ T cells in alopecia areata. Study-wide points: Relative to normal scalp, lesional scalp, especially alopecia totalis/universalis, showed higher clonality.

Across 4 to 6 patients, CD4+ cells underwent sorting into CD25+CD127- cells. CD4+ and CD8+ T cells were sorted from PBMCs. The CDR3 covers 15 residues. The ends lost 7 bases at V and 1 base at J; junction bases unmatched: 7. Per germline, CDR1 SNHLY and CDR2 FYNNEI. As the sequencing template, cDNA was produced by extracting RNA and reverse transcribing it. Clones were sequenced by immunoSEQ multiplex PCR, and TCRdb holds only the in-frame ones, with some missing. The sample lists 30,000 to 45,000 clones, nearly 55% occurring once. As for this clone: Its antigen is unidentified.

This receptor was taken from a human donor with alopecia areata. V usage is TRBV2 and J usage is TRBJ1-2, with 9 bases lining up with TRBD1. What was sequenced was CD4+ Tregs sorted from blood. The CDR3 DNA sequence: TGTGCCAGCACCGGACAGGGGAGGAATAACTATGGCTACACCTTC. It is translated as CASTGQGRNNYGYTF. Drawing the rest from reference TRBV2 and TRBJ1-2, the complete variable domain is EPEVTQTPSHQVTQMGQEVILRCVPISNHLYFYWYRQILGQKVEFLVSFYNNEISEKSEIFDDQFSVERPDGSNFTLKIRSTKLEDSAMYFCASTGQGRNNYGYTFGSGTRLTVV.